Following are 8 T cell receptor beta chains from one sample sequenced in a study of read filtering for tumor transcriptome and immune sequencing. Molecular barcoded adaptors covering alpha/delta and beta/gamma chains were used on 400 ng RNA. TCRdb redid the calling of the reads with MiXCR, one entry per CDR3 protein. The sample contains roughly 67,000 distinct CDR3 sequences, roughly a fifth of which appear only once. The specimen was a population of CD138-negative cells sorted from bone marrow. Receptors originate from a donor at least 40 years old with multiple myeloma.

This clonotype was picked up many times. CDR3 sequence (DNA): TGTGCCAGCAGTTACCGAATTAACACAGGGGGCGAGGACACAGATACGCAGTATTTT. Residues: CASSYRINTGGEDTDTQYF. The V call is TRBV6-6, the J call TRBJ2-3; TRBD1 matches at 9 bases. V lost 2 bases to trimming and J lost 2 bases; unmatched junction nucleotides: 14. The CDR3 is made up of 19 amino acids. Germline values: CDR1 MNHNY, CDR2 SVGAGI (reference sequence).

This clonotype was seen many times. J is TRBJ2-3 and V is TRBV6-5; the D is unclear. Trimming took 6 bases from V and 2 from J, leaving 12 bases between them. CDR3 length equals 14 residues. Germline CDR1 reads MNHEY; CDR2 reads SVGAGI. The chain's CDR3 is CASRLTVFTDTQYF. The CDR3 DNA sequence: TGTGCCAGCAGGTTAACGGTTTTCACAGATACGCAGTATTTT.

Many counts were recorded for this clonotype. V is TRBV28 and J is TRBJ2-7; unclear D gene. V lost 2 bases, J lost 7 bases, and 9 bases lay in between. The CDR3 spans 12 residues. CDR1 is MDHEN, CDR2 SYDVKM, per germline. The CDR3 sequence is CASSLGPREQYF. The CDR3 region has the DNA TGTGCCAGCAGTTTAGGGCCGCGGGAGCAGTACTTC.

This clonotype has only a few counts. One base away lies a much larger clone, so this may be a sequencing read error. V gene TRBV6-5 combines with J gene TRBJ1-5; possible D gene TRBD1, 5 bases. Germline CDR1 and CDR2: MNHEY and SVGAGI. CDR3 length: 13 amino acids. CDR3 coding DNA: TGTGCCAGCAGTCGGACACGGAATCAGCCCCAGCTTTTT. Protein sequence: CASSRTRNQPQLF.

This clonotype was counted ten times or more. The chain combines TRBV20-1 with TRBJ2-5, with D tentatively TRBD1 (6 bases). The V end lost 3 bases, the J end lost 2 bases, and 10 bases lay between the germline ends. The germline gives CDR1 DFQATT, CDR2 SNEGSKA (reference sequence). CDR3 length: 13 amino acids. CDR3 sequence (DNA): TGCAGTGCTAGTTTCGGACAGCAAGAGACCCAGTACTTC. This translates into CSASFGQQETQYF.

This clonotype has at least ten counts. CDR3 region: CSAMGTDTQYF. The CDR3 DNA reads TGCAGTGCTATGGGAACAGATACGCAGTATTTT. The rearrangement joins TRBV20-1 to TRBJ2-3, with D hard to call. CDR3 length: 11 residues. The germline V and J ends were trimmed by 4 bases and 3 bases, with 5 bases remaining between them. The germline gives CDR1 DFQATT, CDR2 SNEGSKA (reference sequence).

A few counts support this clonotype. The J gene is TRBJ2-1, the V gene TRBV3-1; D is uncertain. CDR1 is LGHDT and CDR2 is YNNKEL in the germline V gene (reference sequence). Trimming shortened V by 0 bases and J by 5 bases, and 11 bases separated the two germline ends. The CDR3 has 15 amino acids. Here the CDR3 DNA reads TGTGCCAGCAGCCAAGACCCTCGGAGTCACAATGAGCAGTTCTTC. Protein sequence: CASSQDPRSHNEQFF.

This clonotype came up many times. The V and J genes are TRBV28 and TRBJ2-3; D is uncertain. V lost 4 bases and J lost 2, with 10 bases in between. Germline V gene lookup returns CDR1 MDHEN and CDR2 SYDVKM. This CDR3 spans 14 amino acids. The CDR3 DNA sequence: TGTGCCAGCAGTTCGTTTGGGGTCACAGATACGCAGTATTTT. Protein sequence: CASSSFGVTDTQYF.